The rows below give T cell receptor beta chains drawn from one sample of a study of shared clonotypes between healthy human individuals. Some clones are missing from TCRdb's copy, which holds only in-frame ones; the method was immunoSEQ multiplex PCR. The sample contains a few million clones, approximately 92% of which appear only once. The sequencing sample was made of naive CD4+ T cells sorted from blood. These receptors were taken from a man younger than 30 in good health. Both conserved end residues are part of each CDR3. D genes are given only for firm matches. Rows give clone size only sometimes, using once, few, many, or a class for an expanded clone.

D: NA; J: TRBJ1-4; size: NA; V: TRBV15; CDR3: CATSSRKTSITLEKLFF; DNA: TGTGCCACCAGCTCCCGAAAGACTTCTATAACCCTGGAAAAACTGTTTTTT
D: NA; J: TRBJ2-5; size: NA; V: TRBV7-9; CDR3: CASSLNFQGKGRETQYF; DNA: TGTGCCAGCAGCTTAAACTTCCAGGGAAAGGGTCGAGAGACCCAGTACTTC
D: TRBD1; J: TRBJ2-2; size: NA; V: TRBV6-5; CDR3: CASSWTGTGGTGELFF; DNA: TGTGCCAGCAGTTGGACCGGGACAGGGGGAACCGGGGAGCTGTTTTTT
D: NA; J: TRBJ1-1; size: NA; V: TRBV28; CDR3: CATEGNTEAFF; DNA: TGTGCCACCGAGGGGAACACTGAAGCTTTCTTT
D: NA; J: TRBJ2-7; size: NA; V: TRBV7-5; CDR3: CARSLGSLAGAHEQYF; DNA: TGTGCCAGAAGCTTAGGTTCCCTAGCGGGAGCTCACGAGCAGTACTTC
D: NA; J: TRBJ1-5; size: NA; V: TRBV21-1; CDR3: CASSHSISGRQRPQHF; DNA: TGTGCCAGCAGCCATTCTATCTCGGGTAGGCAAAGGCCCCAGCATTTT
D: TRBD1; J: TRBJ1-2; size: NA; V: TRBV10-3; CDR3: CAISGGQDSNYGYTF; DNA: TGTGCCATCAGTGGAGGACAGGACTCTAACTATGGCTACACCTTC
D: TRBD2; J: TRBJ2-1; size: NA; V: TRBV2; CDR3: CASCRLAGGYNEQFF; DNA: TGTGCCAGCTGCCGACTAGCGGGAGGATACAATGAGCAGTTCTTC
D: NA; J: TRBJ1-2; size: NA; V: TRBV6-5; CDR3: CASSNQRGSTF; DNA: TGTGCCAGCAGTAACCAACGCGGTAGTACCTTC
D: NA; J: TRBJ1-3; size: NA; V: TRBV6-6; CDR3: CATRTGTTVSGNTIYF; DNA: TGTGCCACCCGAACCGGGACAACCGTTTCTGGAAACACCATATATTTT
D: TRBD2; J: TRBJ2-7; size: few; V: TRBV18; CDR3: CASSPTSAGYEQYF; DNA: TGTGCCAGCTCACCGACTAGCGCGGGGTACGAGCAGTACTTC
D: NA; J: TRBJ2-2; size: few; V: TRBV7-2; CDR3: CASSSYTGELFF; DNA: TGTGCCAGCAGCTCTTACACCGGGGAGCTGTTTTTT
D: NA; J: TRBJ1-3; size: once; V: TRBV9; CDR3: CASSVEDGARNTIYF; DNA: TGTGCCAGCAGCGTAGAGGACGGGGCCAGAAACACCATATATTTT
D: NA; J: TRBJ2-1; size: NA; V: TRBV28; CDR3: CAYGWLDNEQFF; DNA: TGTGCCTACGGTTGGCTGGACAATGAGCAGTTCTTC
D: TRBD1; J: TRBJ1-1; size: NA; V: TRBV5-8; CDR3: CASSPWDRNTEAFF; DNA: TGTGCCAGCAGCCCGTGGGACAGGAACACTGAAGCTTTCTTT
D: NA; J: TRBJ2-5; size: once; V: TRBV18; CDR3: CASSPDRTETQYF; DNA: TGTGCCAGCTCACCCGACAGAACAGAGACCCAGTACTTC
D: TRBD1; J: TRBJ2-5; size: NA; V: TRBV11-3; CDR3: CASSAGQGVRETQYF; DNA: TGTGCCAGCAGCGCCGGACAGGGAGTACGGGAGACCCAGTACTTC
D: NA; J: TRBJ1-1; size: NA; V: TRBV27; CDR3: CASSPWSSTEAFF; DNA: TGTGCCAGCAGTCCCTGGAGTAGCACTGAAGCTTTCTTT
D: TRBD1; J: TRBJ1-3; size: NA; V: TRBV4-1; CDR3: CASSQGPGQGYANTIYF; DNA: TGCGCCAGCAGCCAAGGCCCGGGACAGGGATACGCAAACACCATATATTTT
D: TRBD1; J: TRBJ2-7; size: NA; V: TRBV19; CDR3: CASSHGRDSTYEQYF; DNA: TGTGCCAGTAGTCACGGCCGGGACAGCACTTACGAGCAGTACTTC
D: TRBD1; J: TRBJ2-1; size: NA; V: TRBV7-9; CDR3: CASSNKGQGYNEQFF; DNA: TGTGCCAGCAGCAACAAAGGACAGGGTTACAATGAGCAGTTCTTC
D: NA; J: TRBJ2-6; size: NA; V: TRBV10-2; CDR3: CASSDARESFGANVLTF; DNA: TGCGCCAGCAGTGATGCCAGGGAGAGTTTTGGGGCCAACGTCCTGACTTTC
D: NA; J: TRBJ1-5; size: NA; V: TRBV6-4; CDR3: CASSLDINNQPQHF; DNA: TGTGCCAGCAGCCTGGACATCAACAATCAGCCCCAGCATTTT
D: TRBD1; J: TRBJ2-7; size: NA; V: TRBV29-1; CDR3: CSVLQGANEQYF; DNA: TGCAGCGTCCTACAGGGGGCCAACGAGCAGTACTTC
D: NA; J: TRBJ2-1; size: NA; V: TRBV5-1; CDR3: CASSLGLGSEQFF; DNA: TGCGCCAGCAGCTTAGGGTTGGGCAGTGAGCAGTTCTTC
D: NA; J: TRBJ2-2; size: NA; V: TRBV7-9; CDR3: CASSFGTQNTGELFF; DNA: TGTGCCAGCAGCTTCGGGACACAAAACACCGGGGAGCTGTTTTTT
D: NA; J: TRBJ2-7; size: NA; V: TRBV7-9; CDR3: CASSLLGANSYEQYF; DNA: TGTGCCAGCAGCTTACTGGGGGCCAATTCCTACGAGCAGTACTTC
D: NA; J: TRBJ2-3; size: NA; V: TRBV6-5; CDR3: CASSYGVGREADTQYF; DNA: TGTGCCAGCAGTTACGGAGTAGGGCGGGAAGCAGATACGCAGTATTTT
D: NA; J: TRBJ2-3; size: few; V: TRBV25-1; CDR3: CASSEWGGTDTQYF; DNA: TGTGCCAGCAGTGAATGGGGGGGCACAGATACGCAGTATTTT
D: TRBD1; J: TRBJ2-7; size: NA; V: TRBV10-3; CDR3: CAIGGTGGPYEQYF; DNA: TGTGCCATCGGCGGGACAGGGGGACCCTACGAGCAGTACTTC
D: NA; J: TRBJ2-5; size: NA; V: TRBV5-1; CDR3: CASSLGVGQETQYF; DNA: TGCGCCAGCAGCTTGGGGGTAGGACAAGAGACCCAGTACTTC
D: NA; J: TRBJ1-3; size: NA; V: TRBV25-1; CDR3: CASSEGQLYSGNTIYF; DNA: TGTGCCAGCAGTGAAGGACAGCTATACTCTGGAAACACCATATATTTT
D: NA; J: TRBJ2-7; size: NA; V: TRBV5-6; CDR3: CASSFADEQYF; DNA: TGTGCCAGCAGCTTCGCGGACGAGCAGTACTTC